One TCR beta chain is described in this entry. These data belong to a study of patients and donors after allogeneic stem cell transplantation. Germline values: CDR1 GTSNPN, CDR2 SVGIG (reference sequence). V shed 2 bases and J 10 bases; nucleotides not matched to a gene: 5. The CDR3 is made up of 13 amino acids. Using its own MiXCR run on the RT-PCR reads, TCRdb lists one record per CDR3 protein. The table shows about 200,000 distinct CDR3 sequences, with more than 35% occurring only once. The chain links TRBV30 to TRBJ1-2, with 12 bases aligning to TRBD1. The receptor was derived from a human donor who was either an allogeneic HSCT recipient or a stem cell or donor lymphocyte infusion donor (not recorded which). It is not recorded whose cells these are; they may come from a transplant donor. Sequencing used blood, either unsorted or a sorted T cell fraction (not recorded which). CDR3 sequence reads: CAWSPGTGGVYTF. CDR3 DNA sequence: TGTGCCTGGAGTCCAGGGACAGGGGGCGTCTACACCTTC.